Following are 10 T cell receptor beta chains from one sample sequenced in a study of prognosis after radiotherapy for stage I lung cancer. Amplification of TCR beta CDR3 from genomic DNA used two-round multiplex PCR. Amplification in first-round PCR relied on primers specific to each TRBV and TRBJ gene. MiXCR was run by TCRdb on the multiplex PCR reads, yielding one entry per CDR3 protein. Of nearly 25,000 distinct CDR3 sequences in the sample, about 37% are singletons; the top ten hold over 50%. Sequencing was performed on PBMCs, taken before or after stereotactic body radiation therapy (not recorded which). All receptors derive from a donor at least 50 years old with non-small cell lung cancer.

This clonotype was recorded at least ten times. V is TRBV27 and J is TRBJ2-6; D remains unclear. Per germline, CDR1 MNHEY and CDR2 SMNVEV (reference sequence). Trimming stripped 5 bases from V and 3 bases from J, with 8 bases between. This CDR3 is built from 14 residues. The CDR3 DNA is TGTGCCAGCAGTGCCAGAGGTGGGGCCAACGTCCTGACTTTC. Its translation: CASSARGGANVLTF. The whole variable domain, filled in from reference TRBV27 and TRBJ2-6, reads EAQVTQNPRYLITVTGKKLTVTCSQNMNHEYMSWYRQDPGLGLRQIYYSMNVEVTDKGDVPEGYKVSRKEKRNFPLILESPSPNQTSLYFCASSARGGANVLTFGAGSRLTVL.

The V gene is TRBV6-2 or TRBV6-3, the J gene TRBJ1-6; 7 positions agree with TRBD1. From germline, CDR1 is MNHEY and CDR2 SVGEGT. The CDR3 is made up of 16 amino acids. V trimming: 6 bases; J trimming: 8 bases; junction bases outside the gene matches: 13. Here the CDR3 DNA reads TGTGCCAGCAGAGGGTACAGGGGAGGGCTGGATTCACCCCTCCACTTT. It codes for CASRGYRGGLDSPLHF.

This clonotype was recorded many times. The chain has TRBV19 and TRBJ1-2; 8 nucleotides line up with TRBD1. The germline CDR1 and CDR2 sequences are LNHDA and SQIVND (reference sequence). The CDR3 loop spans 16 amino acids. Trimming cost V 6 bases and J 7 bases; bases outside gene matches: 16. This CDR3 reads CASSRTGISSVSGYTF. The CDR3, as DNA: TGTGCCAGTAGCAGGACAGGGATTTCCTCGGTCTCTGGCTACACCTTC.

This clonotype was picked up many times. The CDR3 here is CATSDLRETQYF. Written as DNA, the CDR3 is TGTGCCACCAGTGATTTGAGGGAGACCCAGTACTTC. This chain joins TRBV24-1 and TRBJ2-5, with no clear D. Germline CDR1 reads KGHDR; CDR2 reads SFDVKD. The CDR3 is 12 amino acids. V was pared by 0 bases and J by 5 bases, with 3 bases between.

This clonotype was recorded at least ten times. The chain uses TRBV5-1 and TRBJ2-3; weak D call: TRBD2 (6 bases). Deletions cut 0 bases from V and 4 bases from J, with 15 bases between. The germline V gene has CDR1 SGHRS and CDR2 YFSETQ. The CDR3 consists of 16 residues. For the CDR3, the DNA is TGCGCCAGCAGCTTGGTCGGCCTAGCGAGCGCAGATACGCAGTATTTT. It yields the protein CASSLVGLASADTQYF.

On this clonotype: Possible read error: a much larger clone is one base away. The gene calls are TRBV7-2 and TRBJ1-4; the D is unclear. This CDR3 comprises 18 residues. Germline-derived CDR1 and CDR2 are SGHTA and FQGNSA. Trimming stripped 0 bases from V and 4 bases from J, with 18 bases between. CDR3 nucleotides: TGTGCCAGCAGCTTAGCCCCGGTACGGAATACCCGTAATGAAAAACTGTTTTTT. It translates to CASSLAPVRNTRNEKLFF.

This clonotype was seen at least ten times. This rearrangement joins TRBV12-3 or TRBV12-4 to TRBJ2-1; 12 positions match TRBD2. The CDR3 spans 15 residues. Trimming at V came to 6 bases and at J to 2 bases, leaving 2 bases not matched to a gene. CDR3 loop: CASSLAGGPYNEQFF. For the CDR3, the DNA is TGTGCCAGCAGCCTAGCGGGAGGGCCCTACAATGAGCAGTTCTTC.

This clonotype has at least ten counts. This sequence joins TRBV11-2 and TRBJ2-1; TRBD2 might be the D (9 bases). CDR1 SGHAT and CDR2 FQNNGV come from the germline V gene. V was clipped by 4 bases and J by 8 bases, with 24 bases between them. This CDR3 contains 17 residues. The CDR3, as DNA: TGTGCCAGCAGCTCCCAGACAGGGGCGGGAGGGATCTATGAGCAGTTCTTC. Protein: CASSSQTGAGGIYEQFF.

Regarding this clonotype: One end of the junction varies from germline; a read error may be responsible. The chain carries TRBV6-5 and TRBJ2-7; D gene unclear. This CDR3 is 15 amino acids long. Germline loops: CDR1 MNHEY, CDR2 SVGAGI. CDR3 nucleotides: TGTGCCAACAGTTTGCGGTGGACCCAGGAGTACGAGCAGTACTTC. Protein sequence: CANSLRWTQEYEQYF.

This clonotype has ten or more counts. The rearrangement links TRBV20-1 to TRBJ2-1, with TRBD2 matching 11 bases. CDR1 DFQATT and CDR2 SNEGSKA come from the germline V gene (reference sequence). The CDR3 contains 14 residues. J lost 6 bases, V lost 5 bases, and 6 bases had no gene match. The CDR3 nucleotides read TGCAGTGCTCCGACTAGCGGGATAGGCAATGAGCAGTTCTTC. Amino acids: CSAPTSGIGNEQFF.